The 13 T cell receptor beta chains below were found in one sample sequenced in a study of blood T cell repertoires in COVID-19. TCRdb's copy holds only in-frame clones and misses some; the assay was immunoSEQ multiplex PCR. The data hold some 150,000 clones, with approximately 90% observed a single time. Sequenced input: peripheral blood. Every receptor here comes from a woman aged 35 to 49 with acute or convalescent COVID-19.

The CDR3: CASSFGHPNTEAFF. As DNA, the CDR3 is TGTGCCAGCAGCTTTGGACACCCGAACACTGAAGCTTTCTTT. The chain uses TRBV7-3 and TRBJ1-1; D is possibly TRBD1 (5 bases). The CDR3 contains 14 residues. Germline V gene data show CDR1 as SGHTA and CDR2 as FQGTGA. Trimming left V 3 bases short and J 1 base short, with 9 bases between.

This rearrangement joins TRBV24-1 to TRBJ2-1, with TRBD1 matching over 8 bases. From germline, CDR1 is KGHDR and CDR2 SFDVKD. The CDR3 has 17 residues. Trimming at V came to 5 bases and at J to 3 bases, leaving 11 bases not matched to a gene. The CDR3, as DNA: TGTGCCACCAGTGGAGCCGGGACAGGCGAGTTCTACAATGAGCAGTTCTTC. Translated, it gives CATSGAGTGEFYNEQFF.

The chain has TRBV29-1 and TRBJ2-7, with D perhaps matching TRBD1 (6 bases). Deletions cut 4 bases from V and 0 bases from J, with 10 bases between. CDR1 is SQVTM, CDR2 ANQGSEA, per germline. The CDR3 covers 13 residues. For the CDR3, the DNA is TGCAGCGTTGTAGGGGGTTTCTCCTACGAGCAGTACTTC. It encodes CSVVGGFSYEQYF.

In this sample, this clone turned up a few times. This rearrangement joins TRBV5-5 to TRBJ1-4; weak D call: TRBD1 (6 bases). This CDR3 contains 17 residues. Trimming took off 3 bases at V and 0 bases at J, with 15 bases between the two ends. Germline-derived CDR1 and CDR2 are SGHKS and YYEKEE (reference sequence). The CDR3 is CASSYRATGTTNEKLFF. CDR3 DNA: TGTGCCAGCAGCTACCGAGCTACAGGGACAACTAATGAAAAACTGTTTTTT.

This sequence joins TRBV4-2 and TRBJ1-4, with TRBD1 as a possible D gene (6 bases). The CDR3 length is 17 residues. Looked up from germline, CDR1 is LGHNA and CDR2 is YNFKEQ. V was cut by 3 bases and J by 4 bases, with 18 bases left in between. The CDR3 nucleotides read TGTGCCAGCAGCCAGAGGGGGACGACAAGGGTTAATGAAAAACTGTTTTTT. Residues: CASSQRGTTRVNEKLFF.

The gene calls are TRBV19 and TRBJ1-2; the match to TRBD1 covers 10 bases. Germline V CDR1 and CDR2: LNHDA, SQIVND (reference sequence). This CDR3 comprises 13 residues. With 5 bases clipped from V and 5 bases from J, the junction kept 2 bases outside the gene matches. CDR3 in amino acids: CASSSGQGYGYTF. Here the CDR3 DNA reads TGTGCCAGTAGTTCGGGACAGGGGTATGGCTACACCTTC.

The chain has TRBV28 and TRBJ1-1; D is uncertain. The CDR3 spans 17 residues. Per the germline V gene, CDR1 is MDHEN and CDR2 is SYDVKM. The germline V and J ends were trimmed by 6 bases and 5 bases, with 25 bases remaining between them. The CDR3 protein is CASRRLWRLSLSTEAFF. CDR3 DNA sequence: TGTGCCAGCAGAAGACTATGGCGACTGTCCCTTAGTACTGAAGCTTTCTTT. Filled out from reference TRBV28 and TRBJ1-1, the complete variable domain reads DVKVTQSSRYLVKRTGEKVFLECVQDMDHENMFWYRQDPGLGLRLIYFSYDVKMKEKGDIPEGYSVSREKKERFSLILESASTNQTSMYLCASRRLWRLSLSTEAFFGQGTRLTVV.

CDR3 sequence reads: CASSKRDRQQYEQYF. In DNA form, the CDR3 reads TGTGCCAGCAGCAAAAGAGATCGACAGCAGTACGAGCAGTACTTC. This chain uses TRBV21-1 with TRBJ2-7; TRBD1 is the table's D call and was not checked against the DNA. TRBV21-1 is a documented pseudogene. The CDR3 extends over 15 amino acids.

The CDR3 region has the DNA TGTGCCAGCAGCAAAGCGCTGGTGGGACTAGCCAAATACAATGAGCAGTTCTTC. Amino acid sequence: CASSKALVGLAKYNEQFF. The chain couples TRBV21-1 to TRBJ2-1; the table names TRBD2, a call not compared with the DNA. TRBV21-1 is an annotated pseudogene. The CDR3 runs 18 residues.

The V and J genes are TRBV19 and TRBJ2-1; D is ambiguous. V was pared by 8 bases and J by 0 bases, with 17 bases between. The CDR3 length is 16 residues. Germline V lookup: CDR1 LNHDA, CDR2 SQIVND (reference sequence). CDR3 coding DNA: TGTGCCAGTCGAAACATCCCAACGTCCTCCTACAATGAGCAGTTCTTC. This encodes CASRNIPTSSYNEQFF.

V is TRBV6-4 and J is TRBJ2-1; 8 positions agree with TRBD2. This CDR3 comprises 17 residues. V lost 6 bases and J lost 3; bases outside the gene matches: 13. CDR1 and CDR2 (germline): MRHNA, SNTAGT. CDR3 sequence: CASRAAGWLAGYNEQFF. The CDR3 DNA reads as TGTGCCAGCAGGGCCGCGGGATGGCTAGCGGGCTACAATGAGCAGTTCTTC.

V is TRBV10-3 and J is TRBJ1-2; 8 bases fit TRBD1. In germline, CDR1 is ENHRY, CDR2 SYGVKD. V lost 4 bases, J lost 7 bases, and 8 bases stayed unmatched. The length of the CDR3 is 14 residues. The CDR3 coding sequence is TGTGCCATCAGTGCGGACAGGGATTCGGGTGGCTACACCTTC. Its translation is CAISADRDSGGYTF.

This clone was observed a single time. V gene TRBV7-9 combines with J gene TRBJ1-4; D is unclear. Trimming removed 7 bases from V and 3 bases from J, with 12 bases in between. Germline lookup yields CDR1 SEHNR and CDR2 FQNEAQ (reference sequence). The CDR3 extends over 14 amino acids. The CDR3 is CASMVGSSNEKLFF. The CDR3 DNA reads as TGTGCCAGCATGGTGGGGAGCTCTAATGAAAAACTGTTTTTT.